The T cell receptor beta chain under discussion was sequenced for a study of blood T cell repertoires in COVID-19. At the level of the study: Researchers got acute and convalescent COVID-19 samples from the United States, Italy and Spain. PBMCs, B-cell-depleted T cells, or T cells were the source of the cDNA or gDNA that made up the material.

Sequenced by immunoSEQ multiplex PCR; TCRdb stores in-frame clones only, minus some. The sample lists under 200,000 clones; approximately 84% were seen once. Trimming left V 5 bases short and J 5 bases short, with 9 bases between. The CDR3 spans 12 residues. The source is a young man with active or convalescent COVID-19. The V call is TRBV12-3 or TRBV12-4, the J call TRBJ1-2; unclear D gene. Sequencing was carried out using peripheral blood. The DNA for the CDR3 is TGTGCCAGCAGTCCGGAGGGTTATGGCTACACCTTC. This encodes CASSPEGYGYTF.